The next 25 T cell receptor beta chains were all read from a single sample in a study of T cells after posttransplantation cyclophosphamide. Here immunoSEQ multiplex PCR was the method, and the copy in TCRdb shows in-frame clones only, minus some. Of thousands of clones listed, roughly 82% are singletons. Control samples came 1 year after myeloablative marrow transplants with methotrexate plus calcineurin inhibitor. Here the sequenced sample was PBMCs, taken after an allogeneic stem cell transplant with a calcineurin inhibitor and methotrexate. Every receptor here comes from a male patient aged 35-50 years who received an allogeneic stem cell transplant from an unrelated donor, was CMV-positive, and had chronic GVHD only. Some T cells may be transferred from the graft donor.

J is TRBJ1-1 and V is TRBV7-8, with 10 bases identical to TRBD1. This CDR3 comprises 14 residues. The ends lost 5 bases at V and 11 bases at J; junction bases unmatched: 11. CDR1 and CDR2 from the germline V gene are SGHVS and FQNEAQ. This CDR3 is CASSVRDRGRRAFF. In DNA form, the CDR3 reads TGTGCCAGCAGCGTCCGGGACAGGGGAAGGAGGGCTTTCTTT. The variable domain in full, with the rest retrieved from reference TRBV7-8 and TRBJ1-1, is GAGVSQSPRYKVAKRGQDVALRCDPISGHVSLFWYQQALGQGPEFLTYFQNEAQLDKSGLPSDRFFAERPEGSVSTLKIQRTQQEDSAVYLCASSVRDRGRRAFFGQGTRLTVV.

The CDR3 DNA reads as TGTGCCAGCAGTTCTAATCCAAGCTCCTACAATGAGCAGTTCTTC. It encodes CASSSNPSSYNEQFF. The chain couples TRBV27 to TRBJ2-1; D ambiguous. With 4 bases removed from V and 0 bases from J, the gap between germline ends came to 10 bases. Germline lookup yields CDR1 MNHEY and CDR2 SMNVEV (reference sequence). The CDR3 has 15 residues.

This clone showed up just once. The chain couples TRBV5-6 to TRBJ1-1, with D unresolved. Germline-derived CDR1 and CDR2 are SGHDT and YYEEEE. The CDR3 is made up of 13 amino acids. Trimming removed 4 bases from V and 6 bases from J, with 13 bases in between. Here the CDR3 DNA reads TGTGCCAGCAGCCGAGGGATTACAGCTGAAGCTTTCTTT. Encoded protein: CASSRGITAEAFF.

The rearrangement joins TRBV2 to TRBJ2-1; 8 nucleotides line up with TRBD2. The CDR3 runs to 15 residues. In germline, CDR1 is SNHLY, CDR2 FYNNEI. The J segment lost 5 bases and the V segment lost 11 bases, leaving 14 bases of the junction unmatched. CDR3 sequence (DNA): TGTGCCGGGGCCCTCCCCGGGGGGGGGCACAATGAGCAGTTCTTC. Residues: CAGALPGGGHNEQFF.

The rearrangement joins TRBV7-8 to TRBJ1-2, with TRBD1 matching 8 bases. Unmatched junction bases numbered 0, after V lost 1 base and J lost 2 bases. Germline V CDR1 and CDR2: SGHVS, FQNEAQ. The length of the CDR3 is 14 residues. CDR3 sequence reads: CASSLGQGNYGYTF. The CDR3 DNA reads as TGTGCCAGCAGCTTAGGACAGGGGAACTATGGCTACACCTTC.

This sequence joins TRBV19 and TRBJ2-5; D is unclear. Germline V gene data show CDR1 as LNHDA and CDR2 as SQIVND (reference sequence). The CDR3 runs 13 residues. V dropped 5 bases and J dropped 5 bases, with 12 bases sitting between them. The CDR3 is CASSPRIRETQYF. The DNA for the CDR3 is TGTGCCAGTAGTCCGAGGATTCGGGAGACCCAGTACTTC.

The count of this clone is one. The chain links TRBV6-1 to TRBJ2-7; 15 nucleotides agree with TRBD2. This CDR3 contains 18 residues. The V segment lost 4 bases and the J segment 4 bases; nucleotides outside the gene matches: 11. The germline V gene has CDR1 MNHNS and CDR2 SASEGT. CDR3 DNA sequence: TGTGCCAGCAGTGTTAATTCGGGACTAGCGGGAGGCCCGTACGAGCAGTACTTC. It codes for CASSVNSGLAGGPYEQYF.

V and J are TRBV5-6 and TRBJ1-2, with D tentatively TRBD1 (5 bases). CDR3 length equals 14 residues. Trimming cost V 4 bases and J 4 bases, with 14 bases left between them. Per the germline V gene, CDR1 is SGHDT and CDR2 is YYEEEE. The CDR3 loop reads CASSPGVQVYGYTF. In DNA, the CDR3 is TGTGCCAGCAGCCCGGGGGTACAGGTCTATGGCTACACCTTC. The variable domain in full, completed from reference TRBV5-6 and TRBJ1-2, reads DAGVTQSPTHLIKTRGQQVTLRCSPKSGHDTVSWYQQALGQGPQFIFQYYEEEERQRGNFPDRFSGHQFPNYSSELNVNALLLGDSALYLCASSPGVQVYGYTFGSGTRLTVV.

The J gene is TRBJ2-7, the V gene TRBV18, with D possibly TRBD2 on 6 matching bases. The germline CDR1 and CDR2 sequences are KGHSH and LQKENI. The CDR3 length is 14 residues. The ends were cut back, 1 base at V and 2 bases at J, with 9 bases in the middle. This CDR3 is CASSPRDFTYEQYF. The CDR3 bases are TGTGCCAGCTCACCACGGGACTTTACCTACGAGCAGTACTTC.

The rearrangement joins TRBV9 to TRBJ2-7, with 7 bases identical to TRBD2. The last part of the DNA fits TRBJ2-5 better; the J call may be wrong. Germline CDR1 SGDLS, CDR2 YYNGEE. The CDR3 totals 13 residues. CDR3 nucleotides: TGTGCCAGCAGCGAGGGCTCTAGCGGGACCCAGTACTTC. Its protein product is CASSEGSSGTQYF.

The chain joins TRBV5-4 to TRBJ2-5; D may be TRBD2 (5 bases). This CDR3 contains 15 residues. With 5 bases removed from V and 2 bases from J, the gap between germline ends came to 16 bases. Germline values: CDR1 SGHNT, CDR2 YYREEE (reference sequence). As DNA, the CDR3 is TGTGCCAGCAGAGAAATTGGAGGAGCACAAGAGACCCAGTACTTC. Encoded protein: CASREIGGAQETQYF.

The chain joins TRBV7-8 to TRBJ1-2, with 10 positions matching TRBD1. The J segment lost 4 bases and the V segment lost 1 base, leaving 9 bases of the junction unmatched. This CDR3 comprises 17 residues. Germline V gene lookup returns CDR1 SGHVS and CDR2 FQNEAQ. CDR3 sequence: CASSLGPGTGAGYGYTF. As DNA, the CDR3 is TGTGCCAGCAGCTTAGGGCCCGGGACAGGGGCAGGCTATGGCTACACCTTC.

This sequence joins TRBV29-1 and TRBJ1-2; 8 bases map to TRBD1. V was pared by 7 bases and J by 3 bases, with 4 bases of the junction left unmatched. Germline-derived CDR1 and CDR2 are SQVTM and ANQGSEA. The CDR3 sequence is 12 residues long. This CDR3 is CSADRGYYGYTF. CDR3 sequence (DNA): TGCAGCGCCGACAGGGGTTACTATGGCTACACCTTC. Full variable domain (rest looked up from reference TRBV29-1 and TRBJ1-2): SAVISQKPSRDICQRGTSLTIQCQVDSQVTMMFWYRQQPGQSLTLIATANQGSEATYESGFVIDKFPISRPNLTFSTLTVSNMSPEDSSIYLCSADRGYYGYTFGSGTRLTVV.

The chain combines TRBV16 with TRBJ1-2; D is perhaps TRBD1 (5 bases). Per the germline V gene, CDR1 is KGHSY and CDR2 is FQNENV. The V end lost 3 bases, the J end lost 4 bases, and 18 bases lay between the germline ends. This CDR3 has 16 residues. The CDR3 spells CASSHGTRGGVYGYTF. For the CDR3, the DNA is TGTGCCAGCAGCCATGGGACGCGCGGGGGTGTCTATGGCTACACCTTC.

The V call is TRBV7-2, the J call TRBJ2-3; a weak D match, TRBD2 (5 bases). Germline V gene lookup returns CDR1 SGHTA and CDR2 FQGNSA. The CDR3 contains 13 residues. V was shortened by 0 bases and J by 4 bases, with 5 bases between the two germline ends. CDR3 coding DNA: TGTGCCAGCAGCTTAGCGCGGGCAGATACGCAGTATTTT. As protein: CASSLARADTQYF.

CDR3 nucleotide sequence: TGTGCCAGCAGAATGGACAGGGTCCACGAGCAGTACTTC. Its protein product is CASRMDRVHEQYF. This chain joins TRBV6-5 and TRBJ2-7; 8 positions agree with TRBD1. The germline CDR1 and CDR2 sequences are MNHEY and SVGAGI. The CDR3 is 13 amino acids. The ends lost 6 bases at V and 5 bases at J; junction bases unmatched: 6.

The DNA for the CDR3 is TGTGCCAGCAGCCAAGAATCAGGGGGGCTCGAGCAGTACTTC. This codes for CASSQESGGLEQYF. The chain couples TRBV4-2 to TRBJ2-7; possible D gene TRBD1, 7 bases. CDR1 and CDR2 from the germline V gene are LGHNA and YNFKEQ. V lost 0 bases, J lost 6 bases, and 12 bases lay in between. This CDR3 has 14 amino acids.

With regard to this clone: Its ends do not fully match the called genes, so a read error is possible. This chain joins TRBV10-3 and TRBJ2-5; possibly TRBD1 for D (5 bases). The CDR3 has 14 residues. Germline assignment: CDR1 ENHRY and CDR2 SYGVKD. The CDR3 protein is CAISLQGAQGTQYF. The CDR3 bases are TGTGCCATCAGTCTCCAGGGCGCCCAAGGGACCCAGTACTTC.

The chain combines TRBV4-2 with TRBJ2-1, with TRBD2 as a possible D gene (6 bases). The V end was cut by 0 bases, the J end by 12 bases, with 6 bases between. CDR1 LGHNA and CDR2 YNFKEQ come from the germline V gene. The CDR3 extends over 11 amino acids. The CDR3 nucleotides read TGTGCCAGCAGCCAAGATAGCGGGCAGTTCTTC. It encodes CASSQDSGQFF.

This clone was seen more than once but under ten times. The V gene is TRBV6-9, the J gene TRBJ2-7; the D gene is possibly TRBD1 (5 bases). This CDR3 region has 14 residues. CDR1 is MNHGY, CDR2 SVAAGI, per germline. V was trimmed by 4 bases and J by 2 bases, leaving 12 bases between them. The CDR3 DNA is TGTGCCAGCAGTTGGGCGGCAGGGACCTACGAGCAGTACTTC. Its protein is CASSWAAGTYEQYF.

This clone was observed a single time. The rearrangement joins TRBV9 to TRBJ2-5; D is undetermined. Matching the DNA end better, TRBJ2-7 makes the J call doubtful. The length of the CDR3 is 12 residues. Germline V lookup: CDR1 SGDLS, CDR2 YYNGEE. CDR3 in amino acids: CASSVGGNEQYF. DNA of the CDR3: TGTGCCAGCAGCGTAGGCGGAAACGAGCAGTACTTC.

This clone was observed a single time. The chain is built from TRBV11-3 and TRBJ1-1; D is perhaps TRBD1 (6 bases). This CDR3 has 14 amino acids. Trimming pared 4 bases from V and 1 base from J, leaving 10 bases between. Germline lookup yields CDR1 SGHNT and CDR2 YENEEA. The CDR3 here is CASSSRTENTEAFF. The DNA for the CDR3 is TGTGCCAGCAGCTCACGGACAGAGAACACTGAAGCTTTCTTT.

The chain has TRBV5-6 and TRBJ2-7; 14 nucleotides align to TRBD2. The germline gives CDR1 SGHDT, CDR2 YYEEEE. The CDR3 loop spans 15 amino acids. V lost 2 bases to trimming and J lost 3 bases; unmatched junction nucleotides: 1. CDR3 bases: TGTGCCAGCAGCTTTGGGACTAGCGGGAGCTACGAGCAGTACTTC. This gives the protein CASSFGTSGSYEQYF.

This chain uses TRBV15 with TRBJ2-5, with TRBD1 matching 7 bases. CDR3 length equals 15 residues. J lost 0 bases, V lost 5 bases, and 6 bases had no gene match. CDR1 LNHNV and CDR2 YYDKDF come from the germline V gene (reference sequence). The CDR3 loop is CATSGGQIYQETQYF. The CDR3 region has the DNA TGTGCCACCAGCGGGGGACAGATATACCAAGAGACCCAGTACTTC.

This chain uses TRBV6-5 with TRBJ1-1; possible D gene TRBD1, 5 bases. The CDR3 is made up of 13 amino acids. The V end was cut by 4 bases, the J end by 1 base, with 7 bases between. The germline gives CDR1 MNHEY, CDR2 SVGAGI. CDR3 DNA sequence: TGTGCCAGCAGTTTCGGACAGAACACTGAAGCTTTCTTT. Amino acids: CASSFGQNTEAFF.